Listed below are T cell receptor beta chains from one sample, sequenced in a study of blood T cell repertoires in COVID-19. Profiling relied on immunoSEQ multiplex PCR, and the TCRdb table lists in-frame clones only, not all of them. The profile shows approximately 410,000 clones, approximately 90% of them singletons. The material sequenced was peripheral blood. Source of these receptors: a woman aged 30 to 39 with active or convalescent COVID-19. CDR3s include the opening cysteine and the closing phenylalanine or tryptophan. Each record gives: D gene, V gene, clone size, J gene, CDR3 protein, CDR3 DNA. D genes are given only for firm matches. A row's size may be missing; if present it is once, few, many or a size class.

d_call: .; v_call: TRBV30; clone_size: .; j_call: TRBJ1-2; cdr3_aa: CAWIAGYGYTF; cdr3_nt: TGTGCCTGGATAGCTGGCTATGGCTACACCTTC
d_call: TRBD1; v_call: TRBV3-1/TRBV3-2; clone_size: few; j_call: TRBJ1-6; cdr3_aa: CASSQIRGQLKNSPLHF; cdr3_nt: TGTGCCAGCAGCCAAATCAGGGGGCAGCTGAAAAATTCACCCCTCCACTTT
d_call: .; v_call: TRBV19; clone_size: .; j_call: TRBJ2-1; cdr3_aa: CASSISKRVSYNEQFF; cdr3_nt: TGTGCCAGTAGTATATCAAAGCGGGTGTCCTACAATGAGCAGTTCTTC
d_call: .; v_call: TRBV6-1; clone_size: .; j_call: TRBJ1-1; cdr3_aa: CASSEITAGTEAFF; cdr3_nt: TGTGCCAGCAGTGAAATCACCGCGGGGACTGAAGCTTTCTTT
d_call: TRBD1; v_call: TRBV18; clone_size: once; j_call: TRBJ1-4; cdr3_aa: CASSRGQGEKLFF; cdr3_nt: TGTGCCAGCTCACGGGGACAGGGTGAAAAACTGTTTTTT
d_call: .; v_call: TRBV6-5; clone_size: .; j_call: TRBJ1-2; cdr3_aa: CASSTTGYGGYTF; cdr3_nt: TGTGCCAGCAGTACTACAGGGTACGGGGGCTACACCTTC
d_call: TRBD1; v_call: TRBV29-1; clone_size: .; j_call: TRBJ1-4; cdr3_aa: CSVAGQLEKLFF; cdr3_nt: TGCAGCGTTGCGGGACAGCTTGAAAAACTGTTTTTT
d_call: .; v_call: TRBV4-1; clone_size: once; j_call: TRBJ1-6; cdr3_aa: CASSQDSGLGGIYGSPLHF; cdr3_nt: TGCGCCAGCAGCCAAGACTCAGGGTTAGGTGGGATATATGGTTCACCCCTCCACTTT
d_call: TRBD1; v_call: TRBV18; clone_size: .; j_call: TRBJ2-7; cdr3_aa: CASSGGQANYEQYF; cdr3_nt: TGTGCCAGCTCAGGGGGACAGGCAAACTACGAGCAGTACTTC
d_call: TRBD1; v_call: TRBV6-5; clone_size: .; j_call: TRBJ1-2; cdr3_aa: CASRTGDSYGYTF; cdr3_nt: TGTGCCAGCAGAACGGGGGACAGCTATGGCTACACCTTC
d_call: .; v_call: TRBV27; clone_size: .; j_call: TRBJ1-4; cdr3_aa: CASSLWGGYNEKLFF; cdr3_nt: TGTGCCAGCAGTTTGTGGGGGGGGTATAATGAAAAACTGTTTTTT
d_call: .; v_call: TRBV27; clone_size: .; j_call: TRBJ1-3; cdr3_aa: CASSLFPGDTIYF; cdr3_nt: TGTGCCAGCAGTTTATTCCCGGGTGACACCATATATTTT
d_call: .; v_call: TRBV4-1; clone_size: once; j_call: TRBJ1-1; cdr3_aa: CASSQHDRYDPEAFF; cdr3_nt: TGCGCCAGCAGCCAACATGACAGGTACGATCCTGAAGCTTTCTTT
d_call: .; v_call: TRBV10-1; clone_size: .; j_call: TRBJ2-3; cdr3_aa: CASSERTGRGSTDTQYF; cdr3_nt: TGCGCCAGCAGTGAGAGAACAGGGAGGGGCAGCACAGATACGCAGTATTTT
d_call: .; v_call: TRBV29-1; clone_size: few; j_call: TRBJ2-3; cdr3_aa: CSVRGVGTDTQYF; cdr3_nt: TGCAGCGTTCGCGGGGTCGGCACAGATACGCAGTATTTT
d_call: .; v_call: TRBV6-5; clone_size: .; j_call: TRBJ1-5; cdr3_aa: CASELARGTPQHF; cdr3_nt: TGTGCCAGCGAATTGGCGAGGGGGACGCCCCAGCATTTT
d_call: TRBD2; v_call: TRBV7-8; clone_size: .; j_call: TRBJ2-7; cdr3_aa: CASSLEGLAGVQRQYF; cdr3_nt: TGTGCCAGCAGCTTAGAAGGGCTAGCGGGAGTACAACGGCAGTACTTC
d_call: .; v_call: TRBV13; clone_size: .; j_call: TRBJ1-1; cdr3_aa: CASSEQATEAFF; cdr3_nt: TGTGCCAGCAGCGAGCAAGCCACTGAAGCTTTCTTT
d_call: .; v_call: TRBV6-5; clone_size: .; j_call: TRBJ2-3; cdr3_aa: CASSYRGTDTQYF; cdr3_nt: TGTGCCAGCAGTTACCGGGGCACAGATACGCAGTATTTT
d_call: .; v_call: TRBV4-1; clone_size: once; j_call: TRBJ2-1; cdr3_aa: CASSPNSNAYNEQFF; cdr3_nt: TGCGCCAGCAGCCCCAACTCCAACGCCTACAATGAGCAGTTCTTC
d_call: TRBD1; v_call: TRBV19; clone_size: .; j_call: TRBJ2-1; cdr3_aa: CASSALGQGAYEQFF; cdr3_nt: TGTGCCAGTAGTGCATTGGGACAGGGGGCATATGAGCAGTTCTTC
d_call: .; v_call: TRBV6-1; clone_size: .; j_call: TRBJ1-5; cdr3_aa: CASSDISGDNQPQHF; cdr3_nt: TGTGCCAGCAGTGACATTTCAGGGGATAATCAGCCCCAGCATTTT
d_call: .; v_call: TRBV5-1; clone_size: .; j_call: TRBJ1-1; cdr3_aa: CASSSIQGGFGTEAFF; cdr3_nt: TGCGCCAGCAGCTCTATACAGGGAGGGTTCGGCACTGAAGCTTTCTTT
d_call: .; v_call: TRBV6-4; clone_size: .; j_call: TRBJ2-7; cdr3_aa: CASSDSNWQWSNEQYF; cdr3_nt: TGTGCCAGCAGTGACTCGAATTGGCAATGGAGCAACGAGCAGTACTTC
d_call: TRBD1; v_call: TRBV24-1; clone_size: once; j_call: TRBJ1-6; cdr3_aa: CATSISRDREGSYNSPLHF; cdr3_nt: TGTGCCACCAGTATTTCCCGGGACAGGGAAGGCTCCTATAATTCACCCCTCCACTTT
d_call: TRBD1; v_call: TRBV29-1; clone_size: once; j_call: TRBJ1-3; cdr3_aa: CSVGPVGQGANTIYF; cdr3_nt: TGCAGCGTTGGGCCCGTCGGACAGGGAGCCAACACCATATATTTT
d_call: .; v_call: TRBV29-1; clone_size: few; j_call: TRBJ1-2; cdr3_aa: CSVEDRLRDGSYGYTF; cdr3_nt: TGCAGCGTTGAAGATCGGCTCCGGGACGGGAGCTATGGCTACACCTTC
d_call: TRBD1; v_call: TRBV24-1; clone_size: once; j_call: TRBJ2-3; cdr3_aa: CATSDPGDRIDTQYF; cdr3_nt: TGTGCCACCAGTGACCCCGGGGACAGGATTGATACGCAGTATTTT